This T cell receptor (beta chain) was sequenced for a study of OX40 agonist ivuxolimab in advanced cancers. The table came from immunoSEQ multiplex PCR; TCRdb's copy has only in-frame clones and leaves some out. The sample contains about 50,000 clones, about 81% of which appear only once. The V gene's germline CDR1 is SGHRS and CDR2 YFSETQ. The length of the CDR3 is 15 residues. Trimming shortened V by 0 bases and J by 6 bases, and 12 bases separated the two germline ends. Sequenced material: CD4+ or CD8+ T cells sorted from blood, taken in a trial of the OX40 agonist ivuxolimab. The TCR originated in an adult with an advanced solid tumor such as melanoma, head and neck, liver or kidney cancer. The rearrangement uses TRBV5-1 and TRBJ1-4; D not resolved. The CDR3 coding sequence is TGCGCCAGCAGCTTGGACGGGGTAAGGGATGAAAAACTGTTTTTT. Protein: CASSLDGVRDEKLFF.